A single sample gave rise to the 19 T cell receptor beta chains below, sequenced in a study of T cell repertoires in ileal Crohn's disease. The method was immunoSEQ multiplex PCR; TCRdb's version includes in-frame clones alone and lacks a portion of them. Here the sample spans about 15,000 clones, almost 90% being singletons. The source material was ileal tissue. All receptors derive from an adult with Crohn's disease.

The chain employs TRBV11-3 and TRBJ2-7; D call uncertain. This CDR3 contains 13 residues. Germline V lookup: CDR1 SGHNT, CDR2 YENEEA. V dropped 1 base and J dropped 7 bases, with 11 bases sitting between them. CDR3 sequence reads: CASSLGGDGEQYF. In nucleotides, the CDR3 is TGTGCCAGCAGCTTAGGCGGCGACGGGGAGCAGTACTTC.

The J gene is TRBJ1-1, the V gene TRBV7-3; D is uncertain. The CDR3 is made up of 13 amino acids. In germline, CDR1 is SGHTA, CDR2 FQGTGA. V dropped 1 base and J dropped 8 bases, with 11 bases sitting between them. The CDR3 loop reads CASSLRGMGEAFF. Written as DNA, the CDR3 is TGTGCCAGCAGCTTAAGAGGGATGGGGGAAGCTTTCTTT.

CDR3 residues: CASSLGGSSYEQYF. Here the CDR3 DNA reads TGCGCCAGCAGCTTGGGCGGGTCCTCCTACGAGCAGTACTTC. The genes are TRBV5-1 and TRBJ2-7, with D possibly being TRBD2 (5 bases). Germline CDR1 reads SGHRS; CDR2 reads YFSETQ. The V gene lost 0 bases and the J gene lost 0 bases, with 7 bases spanning the gap. CDR3 length equals 14 residues.

Only one count was recorded for this clone. The J gene is TRBJ2-2, the V gene TRBV9; perhaps TRBD1 as D (6 bases). This CDR3 comprises 18 residues. Germline CDR1 reads SGDLS; CDR2 reads YYNGEE. Trimming removed 0 bases from V and 2 bases from J, with 17 bases in between. The CDR3 nucleotides are TGTGCCAGCAGCGTAGCTCTTGGGACACGAGGAAACACCGGGGAGCTGTTTTTT. Protein sequence: CASSVALGTRGNTGELFF.

V usage is TRBV5-1 and J usage is TRBJ2-1; a possible D gene is TRBD1 (7 bases). V dropped 3 bases and J dropped 8 bases, with 18 bases sitting between them. Germline assignment: CDR1 SGHRS and CDR2 YFSETQ. CDR3 length equals 15 residues. In nucleotides, the CDR3 is TGCGCCAGCAGCTCCACACTAGGGGGCGGGGATGAGCAGTTCTTC. It translates to CASSSTLGGGDEQFF. The full variable domain, with the rest looked up from reference TRBV5-1 and TRBJ2-1, is KAGVTQTPRYLIKTRGQQVTLSCSPISGHRSVSWYQQTPGQGLQFLFEYFSETQRNKGNFPGRFSGRQFSNSRSEMNVSTLELGDSALYLCASSSTLGGGDEQFFGPGTRLTVL.

The chain employs TRBV15 and TRBJ2-1, with a tentative D call TRBD1 (6 bases). Germline V gene data show CDR1 as LNHNV and CDR2 as YYDKDF (reference sequence). The ends were cut back, 5 bases at V and 0 bases at J, with 11 bases in the middle. The CDR3 has 15 amino acids. CDR3 bases: TGTGCCACCAGCGGCCGGGACACCTCCTACAATGAGCAGTTCTTC. Protein: CATSGRDTSYNEQFF. The complete variable domain, with remaining parts taken from reference TRBV15 and TRBJ2-1, reads DAMVIQNPRYQVTQFGKPVTLSCSQTLNHNVMYWYQQKSSQAPKLLFHYYDKDFNNEADTPDNFQSRRPNTSFCFLDIRSPGLGDTAMYLCATSGRDTSYNEQFFGPGTRLTVL.

The chain recombines TRBV2 with TRBJ1-4; D unresolved. V was shortened by 7 bases and J by 6 bases, with 12 bases between the two germline ends. The CDR3 spans 13 residues. Germline V gives CDR1 SNHLY, CDR2 FYNNEI. In DNA, the CDR3 is TGTGCCAGCATGGCCGAGAGGCATGAAAAACTGTTTTTT. Residues: CASMAERHEKLFF.

V gene TRBV6-5 combines with J gene TRBJ2-5; weak D call: TRBD1 (6 bases). This CDR3 has 14 residues. V was shortened by 2 bases and J by 4 bases, with 11 bases between the two germline ends. The germline gives CDR1 MNHEY, CDR2 SVGAGI. CDR3 region: CASSYGTTGETQYF. The CDR3 nucleotides are TGTGCCAGCAGTTACGGGACAACTGGAGAGACCCAGTACTTC.

The chain has TRBV6-1 and TRBJ2-1; TRBD1 matches 8 bases. V gave up 11 bases and J gave up 3 bases; unmatched junction bases: 9. CDR3 length: 14 amino acids. CDR1 is MNHNS, CDR2 SASEGT, per germline. CDR3 loop: CAGSGTGRYNEQFF. The DNA of the CDR3 is TGTGCCGGCTCCGGGACAGGACGCTACAATGAGCAGTTCTTC.

The V call is TRBV2, the J call TRBJ1-5; maybe TRBD1 (6 bases). The CDR3 is 16 residues long. CDR1 and CDR2 (germline): SNHLY, FYNNEI. V gave up 6 bases and J gave up 2 bases, with 17 bases separating them. CDR3 region: CASRGRTGYGNQPQHF. In DNA form, the CDR3 reads TGTGCCAGCAGGGGACGAACAGGGTATGGCAATCAGCCCCAGCATTTT. The full variable domain, rest sourced from reference TRBV2 and TRBJ1-5, is EPEVTQTPSHQVTQMGQEVILRCVPISNHLYFYWYRQILGQKVEFLVSFYNNEISEKSEIFDDQFSVERPDGSNFTLKIRSTKLEDSAMYFCASRGRTGYGNQPQHFGDGTRLSIL.

CDR3 nucleotides: TGCGCCAGCAGTAGGGAGAGCTCCTACGAGCAGTACTTC. It is translated as CASSRESSYEQYF. The chain is built from TRBV5-1 and TRBJ2-7, with D perhaps TRBD2 (5 bases). Trimming left V 5 bases short and J 0 bases short, with 9 bases between. Per the germline V gene, CDR1 is SGHRS and CDR2 is YFSETQ. This CDR3 contains 13 residues.

The chain links TRBV27 to TRBJ2-7, with 9 bases matching TRBD1. The V gene end was trimmed by 0 bases and the J gene end by 3 bases; junction bases not matched to a gene: 6. Germline V lookup: CDR1 MNHEY, CDR2 SMNVEV (reference sequence). The CDR3 is made up of 16 amino acids. Here the CDR3 DNA reads TGTGCCAGCAGTTTATCCGGGACAGGGAGAGGCTACGAGCAGTACTTC. It specifies CASSLSGTGRGYEQYF.

The rearrangement links TRBV11-2 to TRBJ1-3, with D perhaps matching TRBD1 (6 bases). The CDR3 covers 16 residues. CDR1 SGHAT and CDR2 FQNNGV come from the germline V gene. V lost 2 bases, J lost 0 bases, and 11 bases lay in between. CDR3 coding DNA: TGTGCCAGCAGCTTAACACTGACAGGCTCTGGAAACACCATATATTTT. It codes for CASSLTLTGSGNTIYF.

CDR3: CATSPQRAGSQPQHF. For the CDR3, the DNA is TGTGCCACCAGCCCACAGCGGGCGGGTAGTCAGCCCCAGCATTTT. The gene calls are TRBV15 and TRBJ1-5; D unclear. The CDR3 covers 15 residues. Per germline, CDR1 LNHNV and CDR2 YYDKDF (reference sequence). Deletions cut 5 bases from V and 6 bases from J, with 17 bases between.

The rearrangement links TRBV23-1 to TRBJ2-5; tentatively, D is TRBD1 (6 bases). The DNA matches TRBJ2-7 better at its end, which makes the J call doubtful. TRBV23-1 is filed as an ORF, its function uncertain. This CDR3 region has 16 residues. The CDR3 region has the DNA TGCGCCAGTTCCTCCCGCCGGACAGACGAAAGCTACGAGCAGTACTTC. Translating gives CASSSRRTDESYEQYF.

The V gene is TRBV9, the J gene TRBJ1-1; 10 bases map to TRBD1. The trim removed 4 bases at V and 1 base at J, leaving 7 bases unmatched. This CDR3 is built from 16 residues. Germline V CDR1 and CDR2: SGDLS, YYNGEE. The CDR3 nucleotides are TGTGCCAGCAGCCCACGGACAGGGGGTGCGAACACTGAAGCTTTCTTT. Amino acids: CASSPRTGGANTEAFF. Full variable domain (missing parts from reference TRBV9 and TRBJ1-1): DSGVTQTPKHLITATGQRVTLRCSPRSGDLSVYWYQQSLDQGLQFLIQYYNGEERAKGNILERFSAQQFPDLHSELNLSSLELGDSALYFCASSPRTGGANTEAFFGQGTRLTVV.

This chain uses TRBV10-3 with TRBJ1-5; no definite D call. CDR1 ENHRY and CDR2 SYGVKD come from the germline V gene. V was pared by 0 bases and J by 5 bases, with 11 bases between. This CDR3 is built from 15 residues. CDR3 sequence: CAISESTAGDQPQHF. CDR3 bases: TGTGCCATCAGTGAGTCTACGGCAGGCGATCAGCCCCAGCATTTT.

The CDR3 sequence: CASSFDSKNTEAFF. In nucleotides, the CDR3 is TGTGCCAGCAGCTTTGACAGTAAAAACACTGAAGCTTTCTTT. V gene TRBV7-9 combines with J gene TRBJ1-1; possible D gene TRBD1, 5 bases. Trimming removed 3 bases at V and 2 bases at J, with 10 bases between. In germline, CDR1 is SEHNR, CDR2 FQNEAQ (reference sequence). This CDR3 spans 14 amino acids.

The V and J genes are TRBV7-2 and TRBJ1-2; TRBD1 matches at 8 bases. The CDR3 consists of 15 residues. Germline CDR1 and CDR2: SGHTA and FQGNSA. With 5 bases clipped from V and 4 bases from J, the junction kept 9 bases outside the gene matches. CDR3: CASSLPRGRVYGYTF. The CDR3 nucleotides read TGTGCCAGCAGCCTCCCCAGGGGGCGCGTCTATGGCTACACCTTC. The variable domain in full, with the rest retrieved from reference TRBV7-2 and TRBJ1-2, is GAGVSQSPSNKVTEKGKDVELRCDPISGHTALYWYRQSLGQGLEFLIYFQGNSAPDKSGLPSDRFSAERTGGSVSTLTIQRTQQEDSAVYLCASSLPRGRVYGYTFGSGTRLTVV.